This T cell receptor beta chain was profiled in a study of shared clonotypes between healthy human individuals. Study-wide results and caveats: Clonotypes shared by all four donors outscored non-shared clonotypes in generation probability. Around 5.4% of naive CD4 clonotypes were common to several donors.

Naive CD8 populations comprised CD45RO-negative cells positively selected for CCR7, excluding terminally differentiated effector memory CD45RA+ cells. The study enrolled healthy HIV-negative adults without recent acute infections or vaccinations as donors. In regard to this clone: What it binds is unknown.

Replicate sorted-subset PCRs were loaded with around 210 ng DNA, about 31,000 T cell genomes. Some clones are missing from TCRdb's copy, which holds only in-frame ones; the method was immunoSEQ multiplex PCR. Here the sample spans hundreds of thousands of clones, approximately 96% being singletons. V lost 4 bases to trimming and J lost 1 base, with 11 bases between them. Germline V lookup: CDR1 SGHNT, CDR2 YYREEE (reference sequence). CDR3 length: 14 residues. What was sequenced was naive CD8+ T cells sorted from blood. V gene TRBV5-4 combines with J gene TRBJ1-1; D remains unclear. The source is a woman between 25 and 40 years old in good health. The CDR3 protein is CASSTGLGNTEAFF. In DNA, the CDR3 is TGTGCCAGCAGCACCGGCCTGGGGAACACTGAAGCTTTCTTT.